Listed below are T cell receptor beta chains from one sample, sequenced in a study of blood T cell repertoires in COVID-19. TCRdb keeps only in-frame clones here, not all; method: immunoSEQ multiplex PCR. Among over 50,000 clones listed, around 77% were seen once. Sequencing was carried out using peripheral blood. The receptors derive from an elderly man with active or convalescent COVID-19. CDR3s include the opening cysteine and the closing phenylalanine or tryptophan. D genes are given only for firm matches. Clone size appears in some rows only: once, few, many, or a class for an expanded clone.

D gene	J gene	clone size	V gene	CDR3 protein	CDR3 DNA
.	TRBJ2-7	.	TRBV11-3	CASSLVGGLLYEQYF	TGTGCCAGCAGCTTAGTTGGGGGCTTACTTTACGAGCAGTACTTC
.	TRBJ1-4	.	TRBV7-6	CASSQTPATNEKLFF	TGTGCCAGCAGCCAGACACCTGCAACTAATGAAAAACTGTTTTTT
TRBD2	TRBJ2-5	once	TRBV7-2	CASSPGREGTQYF	TGTGCCAGCAGCCCGGGACGGGAGGGGACCCAGTACTTC
TRBD1	TRBJ2-2	.	TRBV24-1	CATSDSDRGGTGELFF	TGTGCCACCAGTGATTCGGACAGGGGAGGCACCGGGGAGCTGTTTTTT
.	TRBJ2-7	few	TRBV6-5	CASSLQGDEQYF	TGTGCCAGCAGTTTACAGGGCGACGAGCAGTACTTC
TRBD1	TRBJ1-2	.	TRBV19	CASSWEGQGWGYTF	TGTGCCAGTAGTTGGGAGGGACAGGGCTGGGGCTACACCTTC
.	TRBJ1-1	many	TRBV5-4	CASSLGSRGTEAFF	TGTGCCAGCAGCTTGGGCTCCAGGGGAACTGAAGCTTTCTTT
.	TRBJ2-7	few	TRBV15	CATSRGGSVSYEQYF	TGTGCCACCAGCAGAGGGGGTAGCGTCTCCTACGAGCAGTACTTC
TRBD1	TRBJ2-2	once	TRBV10-3	CAISETPPGQGNTGELFF	TGTGCCATCAGTGAGACCCCACCGGGACAGGGGAACACCGGGGAGCTGTTTTTT
.	TRBJ1-1	few	TRBV3-1/TRBV3-2	CASSQDGEFVGAFF	TGTGCCAGCAGCCAAGACGGGGAATTCGTTGGCGCTTTCTTT
.	TRBJ2-2	few	TRBV2	CASTWGRHTGELFF	TGTGCCAGCACTTGGGGCCGTCATACCGGGGAGCTGTTTTTT
.	TRBJ2-7	few	TRBV7-6	CASSIQGLEEQYF	TGTGCCAGCAGCATACAGGGATTAGAGGAGCAGTACTTC